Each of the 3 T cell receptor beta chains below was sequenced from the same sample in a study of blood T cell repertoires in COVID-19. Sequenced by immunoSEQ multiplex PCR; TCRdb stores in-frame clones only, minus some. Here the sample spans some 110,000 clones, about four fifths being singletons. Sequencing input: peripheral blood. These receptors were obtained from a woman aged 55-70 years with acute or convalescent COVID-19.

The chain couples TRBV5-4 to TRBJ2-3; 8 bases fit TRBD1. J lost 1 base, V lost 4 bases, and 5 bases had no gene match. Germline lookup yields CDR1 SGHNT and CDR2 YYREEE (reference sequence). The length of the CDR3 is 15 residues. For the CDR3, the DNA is TGTGCCAGCAGCCGCAGGGGGCCAGGCACAGATACGCAGTATTTT. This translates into CASSRRGPGTDTQYF.

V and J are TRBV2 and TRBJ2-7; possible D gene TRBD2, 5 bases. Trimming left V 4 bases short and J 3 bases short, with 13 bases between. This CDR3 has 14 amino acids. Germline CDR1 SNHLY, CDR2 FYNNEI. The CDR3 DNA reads TGTGCCAGCAGTGTCCAGCGGAGCAACTACGAGCAGTACTTC. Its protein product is CASSVQRSNYEQYF.

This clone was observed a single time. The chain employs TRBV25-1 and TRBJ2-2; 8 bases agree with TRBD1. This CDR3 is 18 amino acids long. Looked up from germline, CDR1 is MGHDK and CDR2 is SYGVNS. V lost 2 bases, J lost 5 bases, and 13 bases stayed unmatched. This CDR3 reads CASSERHQGQGWTGELFF. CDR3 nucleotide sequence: TGTGCCAGCAGTGAACGTCATCAAGGACAGGGATGGACCGGGGAGCTGTTTTTT. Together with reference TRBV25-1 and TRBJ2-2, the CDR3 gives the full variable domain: EADIYQTPRYLVIGTGKKITLECSQTMGHDKMYWYQQDPGMELHLIHYSYGVNSTEKGDLSSESTVSRIRTEHFPLTLESARPSHTSQYLCASSERHQGQGWTGELFFGEGSRLTVL.